What follows are 2 T cell receptor beta chains derived from one specimen sequenced in a study of blood T cell repertoires in COVID-19. Using immunoSEQ multiplex PCR, the repertoire was profiled, and TCRdb retains in-frame clones only, with some absent. The sample has about 150,000 clones; over 80% are singletons. The source material was peripheral blood. These receptors all come from a man between 60 and 75 years old with active or convalescent COVID-19.

J is TRBJ2-2 and V is TRBV19; 7 bases align to TRBD2. Germline values: CDR1 LNHDA, CDR2 SQIVND (reference sequence). CDR3 length equals 15 residues. V dropped 7 bases and J dropped 4; count of bases not matched to a gene: 9. As DNA, the CDR3 is TGTGCCAGTACCCGGGGAGGGTTTAGCACCGGGGAGCTGTTTTTT. This codes for CASTRGGFSTGELFF.

This rearrangement joins TRBV5-3 to TRBJ2-7; 9 bases map to TRBD1. TRBV5-3 is annotated as an ORF whose role is uncertain. CDR3 length: 15 amino acids. The ends lost 0 bases at V and 2 bases at J; junction bases unmatched: 3. The CDR3 region has the DNA TGTGCCAGAAGCTTGGCGGGACAGGGCCCCTACGAGCAGTACTTC. Amino acids: CARSLAGQGPYEQYF.